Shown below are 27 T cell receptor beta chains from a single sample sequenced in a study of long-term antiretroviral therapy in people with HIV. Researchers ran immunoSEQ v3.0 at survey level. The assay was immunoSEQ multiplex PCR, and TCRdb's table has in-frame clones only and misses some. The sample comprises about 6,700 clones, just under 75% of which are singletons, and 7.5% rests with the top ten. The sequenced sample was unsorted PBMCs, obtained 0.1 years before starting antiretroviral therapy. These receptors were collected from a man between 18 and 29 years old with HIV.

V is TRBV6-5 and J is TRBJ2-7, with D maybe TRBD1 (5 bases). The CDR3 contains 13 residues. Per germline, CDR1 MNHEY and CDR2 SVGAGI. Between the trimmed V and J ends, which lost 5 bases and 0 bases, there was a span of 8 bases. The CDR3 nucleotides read TGTGCCAGCAGTCCCCAGGGCTCCTACGAGCAGTACTTC. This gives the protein CASSPQGSYEQYF.

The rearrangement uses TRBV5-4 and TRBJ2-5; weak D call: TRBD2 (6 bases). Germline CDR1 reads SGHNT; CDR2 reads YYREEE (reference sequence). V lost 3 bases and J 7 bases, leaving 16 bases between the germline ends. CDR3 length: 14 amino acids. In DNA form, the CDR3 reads TGTGCCAGCAGCTATGGGACTTCGCCGGGGACCCAGTACTTC. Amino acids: CASSYGTSPGTQYF.

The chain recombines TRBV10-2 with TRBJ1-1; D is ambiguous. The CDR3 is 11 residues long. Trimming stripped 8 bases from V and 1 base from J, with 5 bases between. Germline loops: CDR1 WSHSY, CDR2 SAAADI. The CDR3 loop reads CASVANTEAFF. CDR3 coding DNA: TGCGCCAGCGTGGCGAACACTGAAGCTTTCTTT.

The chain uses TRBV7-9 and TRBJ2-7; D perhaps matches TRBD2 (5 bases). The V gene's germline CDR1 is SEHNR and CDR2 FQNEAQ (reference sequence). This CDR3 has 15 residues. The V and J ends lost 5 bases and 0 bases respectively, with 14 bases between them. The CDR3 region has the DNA TGTGCCAGCAGCCCTCGGGGTCCGAGCTCCTACGAGCAGTACTTC. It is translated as CASSPRGPSSYEQYF.

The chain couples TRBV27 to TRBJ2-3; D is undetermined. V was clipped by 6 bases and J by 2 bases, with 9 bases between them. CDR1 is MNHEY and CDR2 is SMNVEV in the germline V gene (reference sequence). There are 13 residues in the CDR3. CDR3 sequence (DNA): TGTGCCAGCAGGAAGTTTTCCACAGATACGCAGTATTTT. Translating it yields CASRKFSTDTQYF.

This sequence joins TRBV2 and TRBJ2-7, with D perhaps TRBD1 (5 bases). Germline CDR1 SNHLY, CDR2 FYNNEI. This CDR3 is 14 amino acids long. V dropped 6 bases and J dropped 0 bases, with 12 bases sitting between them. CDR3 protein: CASSLDRTSYEQYF. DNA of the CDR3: TGTGCCAGCAGCCTCGACAGAACCTCCTACGAGCAGTACTTC.

This CDR3 reads CASSAGTSGGNTDTQYF. The CDR3 region has the DNA TGTGCCAGCAGCGCCGGGACTAGCGGGGGGAACACAGATACGCAGTATTTT. The V and J genes are TRBV6-4 and TRBJ2-3; 15 bases line up with TRBD2. The V gene end was trimmed by 6 bases and the J gene end by 2 bases; junction bases not matched to a gene: 6. This CDR3 contains 17 residues. Germline values: CDR1 MRHNA, CDR2 SNTAGT.

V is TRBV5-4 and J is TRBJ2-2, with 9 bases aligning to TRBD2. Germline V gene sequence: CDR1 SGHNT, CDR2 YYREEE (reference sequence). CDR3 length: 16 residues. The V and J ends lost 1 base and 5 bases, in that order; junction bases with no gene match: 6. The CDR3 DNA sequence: TGTGCCAGCAGCTTGTTGCGGGGGGGCGGTACCGGGGAGCTGTTTTTT. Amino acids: CASSLLRGGGTGELFF.

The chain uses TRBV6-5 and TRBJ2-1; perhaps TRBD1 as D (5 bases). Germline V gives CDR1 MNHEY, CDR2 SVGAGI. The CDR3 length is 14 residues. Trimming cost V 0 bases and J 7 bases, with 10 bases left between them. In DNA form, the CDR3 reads TGTGCCAGCAGTTACTCTCCAGGGCCTAATGAGCAGTTCTTC. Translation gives CASSYSPGPNEQFF.

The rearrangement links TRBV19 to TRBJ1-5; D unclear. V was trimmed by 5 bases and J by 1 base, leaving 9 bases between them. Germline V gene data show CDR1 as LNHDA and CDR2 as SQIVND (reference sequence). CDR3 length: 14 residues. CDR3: CASSGMRSNQPQHF. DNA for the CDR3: TGTGCCAGTAGTGGAATGAGGAGCAATCAGCCCCAGCATTTT.

The DNA for the CDR3 is TGTGCCAGTAGTATGAGTATCGTCGGGACAGGCAATGAAAAACTGTTTTTT. This encodes CASSMSIVGTGNEKLFF. The chain uses TRBV19 and TRBJ1-4, with 8 positions matching TRBD1. The V and J ends lost 3 bases and 5 bases, in that order; junction bases with no gene match: 11. The CDR3 sequence is 17 residues long. Germline CDR1 and CDR2: LNHDA and SQIVND (reference sequence).

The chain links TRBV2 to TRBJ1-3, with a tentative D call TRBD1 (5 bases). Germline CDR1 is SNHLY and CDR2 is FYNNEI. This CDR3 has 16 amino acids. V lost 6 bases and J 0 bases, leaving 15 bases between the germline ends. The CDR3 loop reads CASRRRDSLSGNTIYF. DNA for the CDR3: TGTGCCAGCAGGCGGAGAGACAGCCTCTCTGGAAACACCATATATTTT. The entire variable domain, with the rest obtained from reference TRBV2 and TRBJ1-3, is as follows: EPEVTQTPSHQVTQMGQEVILRCVPISNHLYFYWYRQILGQKVEFLVSFYNNEISEKSEIFDDQFSVERPDGSNFTLKIRSTKLEDSAMYFCASRRRDSLSGNTIYFGEGSWLTVV.

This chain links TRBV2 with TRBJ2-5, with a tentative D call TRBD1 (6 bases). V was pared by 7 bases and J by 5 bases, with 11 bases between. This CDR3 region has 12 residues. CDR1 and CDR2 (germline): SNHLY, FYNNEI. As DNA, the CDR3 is TGTGCCAGCAACAGGGTGGAGGAGACCCAGTACTTC. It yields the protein CASNRVEETQYF.

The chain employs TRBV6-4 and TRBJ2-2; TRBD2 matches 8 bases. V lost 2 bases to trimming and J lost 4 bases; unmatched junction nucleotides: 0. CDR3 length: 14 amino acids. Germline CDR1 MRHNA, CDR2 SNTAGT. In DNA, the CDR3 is TGTGCCAGCAGTGACGGGACTAGCACCGGGGAGCTGTTTTTT. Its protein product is CASSDGTSTGELFF.

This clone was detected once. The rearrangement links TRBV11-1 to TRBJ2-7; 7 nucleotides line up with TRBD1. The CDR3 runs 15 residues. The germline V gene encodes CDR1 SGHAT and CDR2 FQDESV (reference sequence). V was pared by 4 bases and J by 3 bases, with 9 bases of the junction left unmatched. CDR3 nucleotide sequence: TGTGCCAGCAGCTCTAGACAGGGTTATGTCTACGAGCAGTACTTC. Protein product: CASSSRQGYVYEQYF.

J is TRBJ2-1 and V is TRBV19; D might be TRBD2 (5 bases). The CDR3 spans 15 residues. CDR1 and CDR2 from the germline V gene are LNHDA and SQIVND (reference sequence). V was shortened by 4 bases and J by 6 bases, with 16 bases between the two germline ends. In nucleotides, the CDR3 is TGTGCCAGTAGTACCTCCGGGGTAGCTGCCAATGAGCAGTTCTTC. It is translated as CASSTSGVAANEQFF.

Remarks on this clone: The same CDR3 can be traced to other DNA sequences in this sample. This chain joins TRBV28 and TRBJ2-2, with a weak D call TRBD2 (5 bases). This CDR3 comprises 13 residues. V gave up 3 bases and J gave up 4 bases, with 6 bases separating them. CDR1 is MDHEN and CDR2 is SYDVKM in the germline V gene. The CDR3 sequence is CASSFRGTGELFF. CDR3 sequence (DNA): TGTGCCAGCAGTTTCCGGGGCACCGGGGAGCTGTTTTTT.

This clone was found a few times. The CDR3 region has the DNA TGTGCCAGCACCCCGCTCCCCGTTTATGGCTACACCTTC. Translated, it gives CASTPLPVYGYTF. The chain couples TRBV28 to TRBJ1-2; D gene ambiguous. The CDR3 extends over 13 amino acids. V was pared by 7 bases and J by 5 bases, with 14 bases between. Germline V gene sequence: CDR1 MDHEN, CDR2 SYDVKM.

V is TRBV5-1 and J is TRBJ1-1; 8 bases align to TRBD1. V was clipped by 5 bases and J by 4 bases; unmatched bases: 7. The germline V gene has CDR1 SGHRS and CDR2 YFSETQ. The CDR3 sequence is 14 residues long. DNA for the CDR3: TGCGCCAGCAGGGACGGACAGGGAGGCACTGAAGCTTTCTTT. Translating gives CASRDGQGGTEAFF.

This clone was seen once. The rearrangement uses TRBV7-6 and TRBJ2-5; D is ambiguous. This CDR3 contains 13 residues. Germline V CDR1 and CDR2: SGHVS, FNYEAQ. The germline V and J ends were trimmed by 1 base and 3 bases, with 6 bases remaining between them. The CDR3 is CASSLGVKETQYF. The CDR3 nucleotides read TGTGCCAGCAGCTTAGGTGTGAAAGAGACCCAGTACTTC.

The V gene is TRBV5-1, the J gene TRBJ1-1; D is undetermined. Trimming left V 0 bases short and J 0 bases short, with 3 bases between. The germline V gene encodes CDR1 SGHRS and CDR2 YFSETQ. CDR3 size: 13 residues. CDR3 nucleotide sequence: TGCGCCAGCAGCTTGGATTTGAACACTGAAGCTTTCTTT. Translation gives CASSLDLNTEAFF.

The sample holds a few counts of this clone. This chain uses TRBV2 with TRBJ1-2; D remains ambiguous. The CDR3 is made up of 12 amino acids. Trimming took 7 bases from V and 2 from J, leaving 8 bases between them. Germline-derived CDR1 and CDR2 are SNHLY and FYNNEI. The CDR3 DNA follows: TGTGCCAGCAAGGTACTGAACTATGGCTACACCTTC. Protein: CASKVLNYGYTF.

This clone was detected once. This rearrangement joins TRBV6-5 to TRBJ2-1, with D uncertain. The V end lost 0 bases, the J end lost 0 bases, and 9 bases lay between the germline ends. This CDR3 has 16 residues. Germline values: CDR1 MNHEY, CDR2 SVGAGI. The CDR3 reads CASSYSPASSYNEQFF. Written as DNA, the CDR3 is TGTGCCAGCAGTTACTCGCCAGCTAGCTCCTACAATGAGCAGTTCTTC.

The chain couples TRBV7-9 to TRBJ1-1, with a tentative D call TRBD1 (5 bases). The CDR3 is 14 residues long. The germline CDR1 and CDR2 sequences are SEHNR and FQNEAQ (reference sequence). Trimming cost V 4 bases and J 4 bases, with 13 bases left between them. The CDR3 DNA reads TGTGCCAGCAGCTCCCCCAGGGTTCCCACTGAAGCTTTCTTT. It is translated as CASSSPRVPTEAFF.

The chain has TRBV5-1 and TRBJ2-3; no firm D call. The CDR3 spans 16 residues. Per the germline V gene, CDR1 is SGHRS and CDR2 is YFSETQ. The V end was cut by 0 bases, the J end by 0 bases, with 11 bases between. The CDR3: CASSLVPPASTDTQYF. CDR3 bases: TGCGCCAGCAGCTTGGTTCCCCCGGCTAGCACAGATACGCAGTATTTT.

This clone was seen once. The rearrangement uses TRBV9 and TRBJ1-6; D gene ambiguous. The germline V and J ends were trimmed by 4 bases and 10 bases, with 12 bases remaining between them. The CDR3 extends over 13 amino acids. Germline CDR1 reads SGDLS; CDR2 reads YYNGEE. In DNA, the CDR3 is TGTGCCAGCAGCCCTCAGGTCCAATCACCCCTCCACTTT. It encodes CASSPQVQSPLHF.

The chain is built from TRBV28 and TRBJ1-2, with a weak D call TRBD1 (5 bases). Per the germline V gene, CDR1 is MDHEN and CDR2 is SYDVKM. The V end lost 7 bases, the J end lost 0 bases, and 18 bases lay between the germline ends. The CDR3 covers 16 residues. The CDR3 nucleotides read TGTGCCAGCACTGAGGCCCGGACACCAGCTAACTATGGCTACACCTTC. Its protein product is CASTEARTPANYGYTF.